Presented here are 6 T cell receptor beta chains from one specimen sequenced in a study of CXCR3-negative and CXCR3-positive naive CD8 T cells (dated by TCRdb to the late 2010s). Results the study describes overall, beyond this receptor: Compared with CXCR3-negative naive cells, CXCR3-positive naive cells had TRB CDR3s with higher hydrophobicity (lower Kidera factor 4), lower energy, and higher strength and volume indices.

These receptors' antigens are unknown. The reads were generated on a NextSeq 550. The Human TCR Profiling Kit (MiLaboratory) was used to make UMI-labeled 5' RACE TRB cDNA libraries. The reads underwent TCRdb reprocessing, giving one record for each CDR3 protein sequence and no DNA. This sample's table carries approximately 96,000 distinct CDR3 sequences. The ten largest clones take up 1.1% of the sample. Sequencing used naive CXCR3+ CD8+ T cells from blood. Taken with the paper, the label for cell subset or site translates to: CD45RO-CCR7+CD27+CD95- naive CD8+ T cells expressing CXCR3 (TNR3+). These receptors all stem from a human donor in good health. Some clones in this sample may be carry-over from other donors' samples.

V gene TRBV4-3 combines with J gene TRBJ1-5; lacking DNA, the TRBD1 call made by TCRdb goes unchecked. CDR1 and CDR2 (germline): LGHNA, YSLEER. The length of the CDR3 is 15 residues. The CDR3 spells CASSLAGAGNQPQHF.

The genes are TRBV12-3 or TRBV12-4 and TRBJ1-5; with no DNA, the TCRdb D assignment of TRBD1 cannot be verified. The CDR3 has 15 residues. The chain's CDR3 is CASRPGQGLYQPQHF.

The chain joins TRBV7-9 to TRBJ2-7; the TRBD1 assignment by TCRdb is unverifiable without DNA. Germline lookup yields CDR1 SEHNR and CDR2 FQNEAQ (reference sequence). The CDR3 length is 15 residues. CDR3 residues: CASSPYRESSYEQYF.

The rearrangement uses TRBV7-9 and TRBJ1-1; TCRdb proposes TRBD1, but this gene call is untestable without DNA. This CDR3 is 14 amino acids long. Germline V gives CDR1 SEHNR, CDR2 FQNEAQ (reference sequence). CDR3 residues: CASSFDRVNAEAFF.

The rearrangement links TRBV6-4 to TRBJ2-1. The germline CDR1 and CDR2 sequences are MRHNA and SNTAGT. This CDR3 has 15 residues. Here the CDR3 reads CASSSSSGSYNEQFF.

The chain employs TRBV6-1 and TRBJ2-3; there is no DNA to check the TCRdb D call of TRBD2. The CDR3 has 13 amino acids. The germline CDR1 and CDR2 sequences are MNHNS and SASEGT. The chain's CDR3 is CASSGPNTDTQYF.